These T cell receptor beta chains were read from a single sample in a study of control samples from healthy donors and cancer patients. Clones were sequenced by immunoSEQ multiplex PCR, and TCRdb holds only the in-frame ones, with some missing. The table lists 150,000 to 200,000 clones, around 90% of them singletons, with 4.5% to 6% in the top ten. Sequencing was performed on blood. The receptors here all came from a woman aged 30 to 39 in good health. Each CDR3 is given with its conserved first and last residue. D genes are given only for firm matches.

J: TRBJ2-1
V: TRBV5-1
D: NA
CDR3: CASTNLSYTNYNEQFF

J: TRBJ1-4
V: TRBV18
D: NA
CDR3: CASSPSTEREKLFF

J: TRBJ1-4
V: TRBV2
D: NA
CDR3: CASRARLDEKLFF

J: TRBJ2-1
V: TRBV20-1
D: NA
CDR3: CSAPRYNERFF

J: TRBJ1-1
V: TRBV5-1
D: NA
CDR3: CASSVDRLENTEAFF

J: TRBJ1-1
V: TRBV29-1
D: TRBD1
CDR3: CSVADRAEAFF

J: TRBJ2-1
V: TRBV28
D: NA
CDR3: CASRGNNEQFF

J: TRBJ2-1
V: TRBV5-1
D: TRBD2
CDR3: CASSLGVGAGGSYNEQFF

J: TRBJ1-2
V: TRBV28
D: NA
CDR3: CASSLLQERPNYGYTF

J: TRBJ2-5
V: TRBV24-1
D: NA
CDR3: CATSDSETQYF

J: TRBJ2-2
V: TRBV7-6
D: NA
CDR3: CASSRTTGTVTGELFF

J: TRBJ1-1
V: TRBV14
D: NA
CDR3: CASSLVGLNTEAFF

J: TRBJ2-1
V: TRBV5-4
D: TRBD2
CDR3: CASSASTGTRLFF

J: TRBJ1-1
V: TRBV5-1
D: NA
CDR3: CASSLGGTGNTEAFF

J: TRBJ1-5
V: TRBV7-8
D: NA
CDR3: CASSLSSWGEQPQHF

J: TRBJ1-5
V: TRBV30
D: NA
CDR3: CAWSVRENQPQHF

J: TRBJ1-4
V: TRBV19
D: TRBD1
CDR3: CASSTGGSTNEKLFF

J: TRBJ1-2
V: TRBV7-2
D: NA
CDR3: CASSPSRGYTF

J: TRBJ2-3
V: TRBV28
D: NA
CDR3: CASGRKRTDTQYF

J: TRBJ2-7
V: TRBV7-8
D: NA
CDR3: CASSLTDFRTRPYEQYF

J: TRBJ2-2
V: TRBV9
D: NA
CDR3: CASSVDANTGELFF

J: TRBJ2-4
V: TRBV21-1
D: NA
CDR3: CASSKLGGSGRAAKNIQYF

J: TRBJ1-6
V: TRBV6-5
D: NA
CDR3: CASSYRLPGGDSPLHF

J: TRBJ1-5
V: TRBV28
D: NA
CDR3: CASNQPQHF

J: TRBJ1-2
V: TRBV12-3/TRBV12-4
D: NA
CDR3: CASSPGRVEGYTF

J: TRBJ2-1
V: TRBV29-1
D: TRBD1
CDR3: CSEGQGVGEQFF

J: TRBJ1-2
V: TRBV7-9
D: NA
CDR3: CASSGTPGSDGYTF

J: TRBJ1-2
V: TRBV2
D: NA
CDR3: CASDGTYGYTF

J: TRBJ2-5
V: TRBV7-2
D: TRBD1
CDR3: CASSSQRGQGMYF

J: TRBJ1-2
V: TRBV14
D: TRBD1
CDR3: CASSLDRGNYGYTF

J: TRBJ2-2
V: TRBV5-1
D: NA
CDR3: CATPSSATGELFF

J: TRBJ2-1
V: TRBV24-1
D: TRBD1
CDR3: CATSPGTGVRNEQFF

J: TRBJ1-6
V: TRBV11-3
D: NA
CDR3: CASTNFYSSYNSPLHF

J: TRBJ2-6
V: TRBV28
D: TRBD2
CDR3: CASSLGTSALGANVLTF

J: TRBJ2-3
V: TRBV3-1/TRBV3-2
D: NA
CDR3: CASSQDWAASTDTQYF